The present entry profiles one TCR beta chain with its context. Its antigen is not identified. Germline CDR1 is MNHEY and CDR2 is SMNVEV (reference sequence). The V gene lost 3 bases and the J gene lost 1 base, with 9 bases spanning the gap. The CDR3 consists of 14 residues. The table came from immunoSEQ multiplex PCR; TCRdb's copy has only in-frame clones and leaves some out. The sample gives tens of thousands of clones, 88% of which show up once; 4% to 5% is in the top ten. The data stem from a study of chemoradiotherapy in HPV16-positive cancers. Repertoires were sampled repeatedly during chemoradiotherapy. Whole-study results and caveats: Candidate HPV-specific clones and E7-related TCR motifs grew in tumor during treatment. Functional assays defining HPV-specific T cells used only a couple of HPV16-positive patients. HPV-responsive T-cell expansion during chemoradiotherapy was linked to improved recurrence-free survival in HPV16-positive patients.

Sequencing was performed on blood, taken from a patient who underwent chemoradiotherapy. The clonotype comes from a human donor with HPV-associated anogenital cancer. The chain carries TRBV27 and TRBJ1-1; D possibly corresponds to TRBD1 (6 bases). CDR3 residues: CASSFRQANTEAFF. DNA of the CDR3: TGTGCCAGCAGTTTCCGACAGGCGAACACTGAAGCTTTCTTT.